A single sample gave rise to the 15 T cell receptor beta chains below, sequenced in a study of regulatory T cells in long-lasting Graves disease. This sample's time point: newly diagnosed GD, antithyroid drugs for less than 3 months. PBMC RNA served as the TCR library source. Sequencing libraries for TCR beta were prepared with iRepertoire HTBI primers and Arm-PCR of CDR3 regions. Using its own MiXCR run on the multiplex PCR reads, TCRdb lists one record per CDR3 protein. The sample gives about 420,000 distinct CDR3 sequences, less than 20% of which show up once; around 23% is in the top ten. These sequences were also reported in another study, on T cells in Graves' hyperthyroidism and ophthalmopathy.

Sequenced here: peripheral blood mononuclear cells (PBMCs), sampled at new diagnosis, from a patient treated with antithyroid drugs. These receptors were obtained from a woman younger than 35 with Graves disease.

This clonotype came up many times. The rearrangement joins TRBV12-3 or TRBV12-4 to TRBJ2-1; possibly TRBD1 or TRBD2 for D (6 bases each). V lost 2 bases and J 0 bases, leaving 11 bases between the germline ends. The CDR3 contains 16 residues. In nucleotides, the CDR3 is TGTGCCAGCAGTTTACCCGGGGGCCCCTCCTACAATGAGCAGTTCTTC. Amino acid sequence: CASSLPGGPSYNEQFF.

This clonotype was observed many times. The genes are TRBV12-3 or TRBV12-4 and TRBJ2-7; 8 positions match TRBD1. This CDR3 has 15 residues. Losses at the gene ends were 3 bases for V and 6 bases for J; bases not matched to a gene: 10. CDR3 sequence reads: CASSLDRVRRGEQYF. The CDR3 nucleotides are TGTGCCAGCAGTTTGGACAGGGTCCGTCGTGGCGAGCAGTACTTC.

This chain links TRBV4-3 with TRBJ1-3, with D unclear. Between the trimmed V and J ends, which lost 0 bases and 4 bases, there was a span of 13 bases. The CDR3 spans 16 residues. CDR1 and CDR2 from the germline V gene are LGHNA and YSLEER. Written as DNA, the CDR3 is TGCGCCAGCAGCCAAGAGGTGACGACGGCCGGAAACACCATATATTTT. This encodes CASSQEVTTAGNTIYF.

In its sample, this clonotype was seen many times. This chain connects TRBV18 to TRBJ1-5, with a tentative D call TRBD1 (6 bases). Germline CDR1 reads KGHSH; CDR2 reads LQKENI. This CDR3 contains 13 residues. The V and J ends lost 8 bases and 7 bases respectively, with 15 bases between them. CDR3 sequence (DNA): TGTGCCAGCAGCCCAGGGGTTGGGCAGCCCCAGCATTTT. This encodes CASSPGVGQPQHF.

The rearrangement uses TRBV5-4 and TRBJ2-1; 9 bases line up with TRBD2. V shed 5 bases, J shed 8 bases, and the junction held 26 bases outside the gene matches. Germline V gene sequence: CDR1 SGHNT, CDR2 YYREEE (reference sequence). This CDR3 has 20 amino acids. This CDR3 is CASRGGRPRLAGLSGDEQFF. The CDR3 DNA is TGTGCCAGCAGGGGTGGACGTCCGAGGCTAGCGGGATTAAGTGGCGATGAGCAGTTCTTC.

This clonotype showed up just a few times. CDR3 in DNA: TGTGCCAGTACGTTGGCAGTGACTATGTTCGGCTACACCTTC. Amino acids: CASTLAVTMFGYTF. The chain couples TRBV19 to TRBJ1-2, with D unresolved. Germline-derived CDR1 and CDR2 are LNHDA and SQIVND (reference sequence). V was cut by 7 bases and J by 8 bases, with 20 bases left in between. CDR3 size: 14 residues. The complete variable domain, with remaining parts taken from reference TRBV19 and TRBJ1-2, reads DGGITQSPKYLFRKEGQNVTLSCEQNLNHDAMYWYRQDPGQGLRLIYYSQIVNDFQKGDIAEGYSVSREKKESFPLTVTSAQKNPTAFYLCASTLAVTMFGYTFGSGTRLTVV.

This clonotype was seen only a few times. The gene calls are TRBV9 and TRBJ2-2; D gene uncertain. Germline CDR1 and CDR2: SGDLS and YYNGEE. Trimming took off 3 bases at V and 0 bases at J, with 15 bases between the two ends. This CDR3 region has 17 residues. CDR3 amino acids: CASSDQSGYTNTGELFF. The CDR3 nucleotides are TGTGCCAGCAGCGACCAGTCCGGCTATACGAACACCGGGGAGCTGTTTTTT.

In its sample, this clonotype was seen a few times. This chain links TRBV7-9 with TRBJ1-2; 7 bases are shared with TRBD1. V dropped 4 bases and J dropped 0; count of bases not matched to a gene: 5. This CDR3 spans 15 amino acids. Germline lookup yields CDR1 SEHNR and CDR2 FQNEAQ (reference sequence). The CDR3 region is CASSYQGGPNYGYTF. The DNA for the CDR3 is TGTGCCAGCAGCTATCAGGGGGGCCCTAACTATGGCTACACCTTC.

This clonotype was seen ten or more times. The chain uses TRBV7-9 and TRBJ2-7; 8 bases fit TRBD1. Germline V CDR1 and CDR2: SEHNR, FQNEAQ (reference sequence). This CDR3 is 15 amino acids long. The J segment lost 6 bases and the V segment lost 4 bases, leaving 11 bases of the junction unmatched. CDR3 loop: CASSSPRGQRLEQYF. The CDR3 coding sequence is TGTGCCAGCAGCTCCCCCAGGGGGCAGCGGCTCGAGCAGTACTTC. The full variable domain, with the rest looked up from reference TRBV7-9 and TRBJ2-7, is DTGVSQNPRHKITKRGQNVTFRCDPISEHNRLYWYRQTLGQGPEFLTYFQNEAQLEKSRLLSDRFSAERPKGSFSTLEIQRTEQGDSAMYLCASSSPRGQRLEQYFGPGTRLTVT.

The rearrangement links TRBV5-1 to TRBJ1-1, with TRBD1 as a possible D gene (5 bases). The V and J ends lost 1 base and 6 bases respectively, with 13 bases between them. The CDR3 is made up of 14 amino acids. The V gene's germline CDR1 is SGHRS and CDR2 YFSETQ. The chain's CDR3 is CASSLSLLGAEAFF. In nucleotides, the CDR3 is TGCGCCAGCAGCTTGTCCCTGCTAGGGGCTGAAGCTTTCTTT.

V is TRBV19 and J is TRBJ2-7, with 8 bases lining up with TRBD1. The CDR3 consists of 16 residues. Germline V gene lookup returns CDR1 LNHDA and CDR2 SQIVND (reference sequence). With V trimmed by 5 bases and J by 1 base, 10 bases remained unmatched. In nucleotides, the CDR3 is TGTGCCAGTAGTCCGTTCGGGACAGGCCAGTCCTACGAGCAGTACTTC. Translation: CASSPFGTGQSYEQYF.

V is TRBV19 and J is TRBJ2-7; D unresolved. The V end lost 6 bases, the J end lost 4 bases, and 19 bases lay between the germline ends. The CDR3 has 15 amino acids. Germline CDR1 reads LNHDA; CDR2 reads SQIVND (reference sequence). CDR3 in amino acids: CASRETTGPLYEQYF. DNA of the CDR3: TGTGCCAGTAGGGAAACAACCGGGCCGCTTTACGAGCAGTACTTC.

This rearrangement joins TRBV7-9 to TRBJ2-2; D is unresolved. V shed 8 bases and J shed 6 bases, with 22 bases lying between them. This CDR3 comprises 16 residues. CDR1 and CDR2 (germline): SEHNR, FQNEAQ (reference sequence). This CDR3 reads CASDTSARNQAGELFF. Here the CDR3 DNA reads TGTGCCAGCGATACGTCGGCCAGGAATCAGGCCGGGGAGCTGTTTTTT.

This clonotype came up a few times. The J gene is TRBJ1-2, the V gene TRBV6-1, with D possibly being TRBD1 (6 bases). V lost 8 bases to trimming and J lost 8 bases, with 30 bases between them. This CDR3 region has 17 residues. Looked up from germline, CDR1 is MNHNS and CDR2 is SASEGT. As DNA, the CDR3 is TGTGCCAGCTCCACGACTCCAACAGGGTACGAATCGGTCGGCTACACCTTC. Translating it yields CASSTTPTGYESVGYTF.

This clonotype was detected ten times or more. This rearrangement joins TRBV7-6 to TRBJ1-1; D uncertain. The length of the CDR3 is 14 residues. Trimming removed 1 base at V and 2 bases at J, with 8 bases between. Germline assignment: CDR1 SGHVS and CDR2 FNYEAQ. The CDR3 DNA reads TGTGCCAGCAGCTTAGTTTCGTATAACACTGAAGCTTTCTTT. Protein: CASSLVSYNTEAFF.